This TCR beta chain derives from a study of graft-versus-host responses after intestinal transplantation. Turning to the study itself: Induction using anti-thymocyte globulin, followed by tacrolimus and steroids for roughly 3 years, was given to all recipients.

Germline V lookup: CDR1 MGHRA, CDR2 YSYEKL. The CDR3 is made up of 16 amino acids. V was cut by 0 bases and J by 0 bases, with 12 bases left in between. TCRdb keeps only in-frame clones here, not all; method: immunoSEQ multiplex PCR. The data contain about 100,000 clones, roughly 91% of them seen just once; the ten biggest clones take up about 0.18%. In regard to this clone: The antigen remains undetermined.

Study observations and caveats: Present in recipient marrow, GvH clones included some that appeared first in ileum or blood. Early post-transplant falls in HvG clones accompanied the peak levels of circulating GvH clones. Allograft graft-versus-host to host-versus-graft clonal ratios ran high in patients with graft-donor T cell macrochimerism.

The sample in question was unstimulated CD4+ T cells sorted from spleen or lymph node cells, obtained before transplant. The receptor's source is a human donor who was the organ donor for an intestinal transplant. The chain uses TRBV4-1 and TRBJ2-7, with D perhaps matching TRBD2 (5 bases). The chain's CDR3 is CASSQDSGLSSYEQYF. CDR3 DNA: TGCGCCAGCAGCCAAGATTCCGGACTTAGCTCCTACGAGCAGTACTTC.